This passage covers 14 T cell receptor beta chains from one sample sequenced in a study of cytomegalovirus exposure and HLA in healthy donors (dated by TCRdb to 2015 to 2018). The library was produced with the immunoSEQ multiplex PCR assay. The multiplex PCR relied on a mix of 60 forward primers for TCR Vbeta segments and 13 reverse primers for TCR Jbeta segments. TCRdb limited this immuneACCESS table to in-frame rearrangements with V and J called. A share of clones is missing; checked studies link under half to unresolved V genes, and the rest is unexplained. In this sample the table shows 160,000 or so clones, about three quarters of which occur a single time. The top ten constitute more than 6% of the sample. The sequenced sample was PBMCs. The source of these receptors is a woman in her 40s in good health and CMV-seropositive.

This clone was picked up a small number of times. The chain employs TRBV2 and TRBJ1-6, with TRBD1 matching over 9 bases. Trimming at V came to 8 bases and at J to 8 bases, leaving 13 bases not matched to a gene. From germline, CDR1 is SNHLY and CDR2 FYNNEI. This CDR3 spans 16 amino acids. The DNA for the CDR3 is TGTGCCAGCCACCGGGACAGGGAAAGGTTAGATTCACCCCTCCACTTT. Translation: CASHRDRERLDSPLHF.

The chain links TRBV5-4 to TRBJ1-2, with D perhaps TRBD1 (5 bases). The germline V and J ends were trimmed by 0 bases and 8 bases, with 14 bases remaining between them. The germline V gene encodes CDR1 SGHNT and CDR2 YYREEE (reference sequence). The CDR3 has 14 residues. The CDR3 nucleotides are TGTGCCAGCAGCTTGGTGGGGGGGAAAGGAGGCTACACCTTC. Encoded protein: CASSLVGGKGGYTF.

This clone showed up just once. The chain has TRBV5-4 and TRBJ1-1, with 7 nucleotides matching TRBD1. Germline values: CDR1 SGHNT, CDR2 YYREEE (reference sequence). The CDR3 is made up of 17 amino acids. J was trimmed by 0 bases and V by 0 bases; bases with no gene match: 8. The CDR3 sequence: CASSLGAGGLMNTEAFF. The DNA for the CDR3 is TGTGCCAGCAGCTTGGGGGCAGGGGGGCTCATGAACACTGAAGCTTTCTTT.

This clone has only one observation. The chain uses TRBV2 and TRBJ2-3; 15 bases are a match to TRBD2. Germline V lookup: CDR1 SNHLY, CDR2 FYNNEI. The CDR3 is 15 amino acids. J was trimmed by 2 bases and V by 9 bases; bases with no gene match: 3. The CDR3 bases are TGTGCCAGGGGGACTAGCGGGGGGCCCACAGATACGCAGTATTTT. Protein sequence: CARGTSGGPTDTQYF.

The CDR3 sequence is CASSRRQGNEQFF. In DNA, the CDR3 is TGTGCCAGCAGCCGACGACAGGGCAATGAGCAGTTCTTC. V is TRBV6-5 and J is TRBJ2-1; 7 bases are a match to TRBD1. Per germline, CDR1 MNHEY and CDR2 SVGAGI. The V and J ends lost 6 bases and 6 bases, in that order; junction bases with no gene match: 5. CDR3 length: 13 residues.

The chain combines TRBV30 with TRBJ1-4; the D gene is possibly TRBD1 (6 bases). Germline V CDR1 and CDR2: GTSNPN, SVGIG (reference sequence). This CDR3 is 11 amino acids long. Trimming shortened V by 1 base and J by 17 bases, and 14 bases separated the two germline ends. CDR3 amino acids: CAWSEDSVVFF. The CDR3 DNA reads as TGTGCCTGGAGTGAGGACAGTGTCGTTTTTTTT.

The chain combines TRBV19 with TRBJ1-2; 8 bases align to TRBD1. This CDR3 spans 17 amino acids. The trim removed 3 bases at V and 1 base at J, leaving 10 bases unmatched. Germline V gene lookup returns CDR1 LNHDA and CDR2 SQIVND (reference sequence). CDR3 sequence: CASSIRTGLGLNYGYTF. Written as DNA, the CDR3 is TGTGCCAGTAGTATCCGGACAGGGTTGGGGCTTAACTATGGCTACACCTTC.

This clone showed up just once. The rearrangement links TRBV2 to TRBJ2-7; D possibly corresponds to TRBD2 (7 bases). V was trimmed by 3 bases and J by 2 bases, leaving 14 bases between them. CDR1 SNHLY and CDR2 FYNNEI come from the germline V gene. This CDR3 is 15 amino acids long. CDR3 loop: CASSEGRGPTYEQYF. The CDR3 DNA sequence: TGTGCCAGCAGTGAGGGGCGGGGGCCCACCTACGAGCAGTACTTC.

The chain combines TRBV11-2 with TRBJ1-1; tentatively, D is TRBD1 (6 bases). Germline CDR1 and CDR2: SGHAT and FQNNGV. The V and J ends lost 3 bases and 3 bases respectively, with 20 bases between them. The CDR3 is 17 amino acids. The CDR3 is CASSLVNRVPSHTEAFF. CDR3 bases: TGTGCCAGCAGCTTGGTTAACAGGGTCCCCTCCCACACTGAAGCTTTCTTT.

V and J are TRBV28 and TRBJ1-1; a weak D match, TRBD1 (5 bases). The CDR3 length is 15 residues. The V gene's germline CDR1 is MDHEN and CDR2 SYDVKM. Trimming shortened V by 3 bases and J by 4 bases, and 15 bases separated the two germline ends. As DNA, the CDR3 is TGTGCCAGCAGTTTGAGATGGGGGGGTGGCACTGAAGCTTTCTTT. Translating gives CASSLRWGGGTEAFF.

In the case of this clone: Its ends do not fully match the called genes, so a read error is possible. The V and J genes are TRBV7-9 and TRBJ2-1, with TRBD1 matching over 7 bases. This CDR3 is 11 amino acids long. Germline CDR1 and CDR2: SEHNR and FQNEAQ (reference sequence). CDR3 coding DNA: TGTGCCAGCAGCTTAGGGCAGGGGGTGATCTTC. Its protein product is CASSLGQGVIF.

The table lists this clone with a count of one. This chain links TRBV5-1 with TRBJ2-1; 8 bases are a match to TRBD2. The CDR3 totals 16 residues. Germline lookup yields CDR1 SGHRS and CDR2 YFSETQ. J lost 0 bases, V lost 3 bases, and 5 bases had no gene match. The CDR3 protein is CASSSLSGASYNEQFF. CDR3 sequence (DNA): TGCGCCAGCAGCTCCCTTAGCGGGGCCTCCTACAATGAGCAGTTCTTC.

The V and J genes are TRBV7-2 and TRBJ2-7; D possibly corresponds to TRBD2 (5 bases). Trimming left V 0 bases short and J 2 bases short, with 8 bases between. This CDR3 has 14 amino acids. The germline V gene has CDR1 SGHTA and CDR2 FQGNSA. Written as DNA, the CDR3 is TGTGCCAGCAGCTTAGCGAGGGTTCCCTACGAGCAGTACTTC. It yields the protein CASSLARVPYEQYF.

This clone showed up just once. The CDR3 DNA sequence: TGTGCCAGCAGCCCCCTCCGGTCCCAAGTACCCTACGAGCAGTACTTC. Protein: CASSPLRSQVPYEQYF. The chain has TRBV7-6 and TRBJ2-7, with D uncertain. This CDR3 comprises 16 residues. CDR1 is SGHVS and CDR2 is FNYEAQ in the germline V gene. Trimming took off 5 bases at V and 2 bases at J, with 19 bases between the two ends.